This T cell receptor beta chain appears in the sequencing data of a study of blood T cells in healthy people across ages. Study context: Capture via template switching afforded approximately one barcoded beta molecule per two T cells.

Looked up from germline, CDR1 is SGHTA and CDR2 is FQGNSA. The CDR3 extends over 16 amino acids. V was pared by 2 bases and J by 0 bases, with 11 bases between. Researchers collected ten milliliters of peripheral blood from every single donor. Sample-barcoded 5' priming and a J-beta primer mix drove a second PCR of roughly 6 to 12 cycles. TCRdb processed the 5' RACE reads anew with MiXCR; each CDR3 protein has one entry. The top ten clones hold around 11% of a sample with roughly 1,500,000 distinct CDR3 sequences, around 36% of them seen once. This clonotype was found a few times. V is TRBV7-2 and J is TRBJ2-1; D is perhaps TRBD2 (6 bases). This receptor was obtained from a woman younger than 45 in good health. Sample: blood. The CDR3 DNA is TGTGCCAGCAGCTTACCAGGCGGGGACTCCTACAATGAGCAGTTCTTC. This translates into CASSLPGGDSYNEQFF.